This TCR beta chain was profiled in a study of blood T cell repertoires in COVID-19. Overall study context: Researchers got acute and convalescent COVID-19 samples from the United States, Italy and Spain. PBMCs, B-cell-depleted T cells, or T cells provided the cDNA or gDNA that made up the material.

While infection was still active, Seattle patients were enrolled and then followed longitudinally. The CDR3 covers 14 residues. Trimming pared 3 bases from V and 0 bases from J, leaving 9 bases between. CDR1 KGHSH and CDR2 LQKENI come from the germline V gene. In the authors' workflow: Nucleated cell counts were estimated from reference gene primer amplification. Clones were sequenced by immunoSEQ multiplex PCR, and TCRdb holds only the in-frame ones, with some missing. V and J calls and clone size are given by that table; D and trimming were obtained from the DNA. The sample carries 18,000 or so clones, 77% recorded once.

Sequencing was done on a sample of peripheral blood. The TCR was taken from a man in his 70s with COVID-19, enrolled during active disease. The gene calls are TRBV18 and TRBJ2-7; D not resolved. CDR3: CASSPPGFSYEQYF. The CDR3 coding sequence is TGTGCCAGCTCACCCCCAGGATTCTCCTACGAGCAGTACTTC.